This T cell receptor (beta chain) comes out of a study of beta chain features in type 1 diabetes. Regarding the study as a whole: TCRB CDR3s from Type 1 diabetes patients were moderately but significantly shorter in all four CD4+ subsets.

The CDR3 is 13 amino acids. V dropped 1 base and J dropped 6 bases, with 7 bases sitting between them. Germline V gene sequence: CDR1 LNHDA, CDR2 SQIVND (reference sequence). Central memory, naive, regulatory and stem cell-like memory CD4+ cells were sorted by CD45RO/CCR7/CD25/CD127/CD95/CD27. Sorted cells reached over 95% purity in every population. This clone has more than one count but fewer than ten. Its matching antigen is unknown. Expressed TCRB transcripts were sequenced because the isolated RNA had all been reverse transcribed beforehand. Repertoires were generated with immunoSEQ multiplex PCR, while TCRdb's copy carries only in-frame clones and drops some. The sample holds around 430,000 clones, around 28% seen once.

Sequencing was performed on naive CD4+ T cells from blood. The TCR originated in a man between 18 and 29 years old in good health. V and J are TRBV19 and TRBJ2-1, with D uncertain. The CDR3 DNA sequence: TGTGCCAGTAGTATAGGCCCTCGCAATGAGCAGTTCTTC. Its protein product is CASSIGPRNEQFF.